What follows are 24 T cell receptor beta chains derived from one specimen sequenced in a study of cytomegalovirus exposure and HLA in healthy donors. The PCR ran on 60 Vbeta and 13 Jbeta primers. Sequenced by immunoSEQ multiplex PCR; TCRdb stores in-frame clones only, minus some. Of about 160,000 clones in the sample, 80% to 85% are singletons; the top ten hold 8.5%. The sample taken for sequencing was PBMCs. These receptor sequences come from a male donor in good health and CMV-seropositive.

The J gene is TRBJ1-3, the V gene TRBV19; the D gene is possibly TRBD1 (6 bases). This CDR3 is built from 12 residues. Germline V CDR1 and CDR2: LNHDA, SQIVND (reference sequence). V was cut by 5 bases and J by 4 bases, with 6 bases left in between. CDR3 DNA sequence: TGTGCCAGTAGTGGACAGGGAAACACCATATATTTT. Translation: CASSGQGNTIYF.

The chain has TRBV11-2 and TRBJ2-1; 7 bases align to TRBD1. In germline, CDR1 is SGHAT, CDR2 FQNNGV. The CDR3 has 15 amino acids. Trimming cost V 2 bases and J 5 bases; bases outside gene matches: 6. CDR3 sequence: CASSLRGQRNNEQFF. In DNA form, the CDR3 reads TGTGCCAGCAGCTTAAGGGGACAGAGGAACAATGAGCAGTTCTTC.

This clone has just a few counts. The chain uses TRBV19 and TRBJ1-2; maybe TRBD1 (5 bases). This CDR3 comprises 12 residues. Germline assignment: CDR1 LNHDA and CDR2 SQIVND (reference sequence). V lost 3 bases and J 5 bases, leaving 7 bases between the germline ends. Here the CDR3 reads CASSMTDYGYTF. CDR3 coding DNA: TGTGCCAGTAGTATGACAGATTATGGCTACACCTTC.

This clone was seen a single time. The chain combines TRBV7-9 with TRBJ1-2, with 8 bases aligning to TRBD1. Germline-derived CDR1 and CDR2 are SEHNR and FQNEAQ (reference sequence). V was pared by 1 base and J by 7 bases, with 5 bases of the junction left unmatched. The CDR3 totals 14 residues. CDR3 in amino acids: CASSLGRTGLGYTF. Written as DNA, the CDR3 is TGTGCCAGCAGCTTAGGGAGGACAGGGCTTGGCTACACCTTC.

The CDR3 sequence is CASSFMDTYNEQFF. Written as DNA, the CDR3 is TGTGCCAGCAGTTTCATGGACACCTACAATGAGCAGTTCTTC. The J gene is TRBJ2-1, the V gene TRBV27; D is perhaps TRBD1 (5 bases). In germline, CDR1 is MNHEY, CDR2 SMNVEV (reference sequence). V was shortened by 3 bases and J by 2 bases, with 8 bases between the two germline ends. The CDR3 sequence is 14 residues long.

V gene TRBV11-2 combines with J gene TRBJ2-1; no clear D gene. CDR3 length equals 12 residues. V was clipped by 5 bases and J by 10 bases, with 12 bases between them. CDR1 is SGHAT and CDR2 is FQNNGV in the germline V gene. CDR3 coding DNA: TGTGCCAGCAGCATGAGATTGAGGGAGCAGTTCTTC. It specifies CASSMRLREQFF.

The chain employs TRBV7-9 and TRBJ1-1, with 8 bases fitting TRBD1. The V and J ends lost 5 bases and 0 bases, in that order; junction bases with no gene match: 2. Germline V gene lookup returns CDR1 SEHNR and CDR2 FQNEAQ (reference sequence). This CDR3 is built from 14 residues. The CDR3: CASSTDRVNTEAFF. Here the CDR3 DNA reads TGTGCCAGCAGCACGGACAGGGTGAACACTGAAGCTTTCTTT.

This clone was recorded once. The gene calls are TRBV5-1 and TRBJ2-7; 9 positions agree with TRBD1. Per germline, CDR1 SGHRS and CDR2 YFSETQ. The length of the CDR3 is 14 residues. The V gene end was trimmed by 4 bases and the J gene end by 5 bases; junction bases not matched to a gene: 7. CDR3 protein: CASSEGQGWDEQYF. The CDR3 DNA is TGCGCCAGCAGCGAAGGACAGGGGTGGGACGAGCAGTACTTC.

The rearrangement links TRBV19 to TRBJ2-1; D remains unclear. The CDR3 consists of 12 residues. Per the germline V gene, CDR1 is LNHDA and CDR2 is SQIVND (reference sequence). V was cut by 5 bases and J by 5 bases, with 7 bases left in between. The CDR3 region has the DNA TGTGCCAGTAGTGTGAGAGACAATGAGCAGTTCTTC. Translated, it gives CASSVRDNEQFF. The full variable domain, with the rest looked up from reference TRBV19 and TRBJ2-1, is DGGITQSPKYLFRKEGQNVTLSCEQNLNHDAMYWYRQDPGQGLRLIYYSQIVNDFQKGDIAEGYSVSREKKESFPLTVTSAQKNPTAFYLCASSVRDNEQFFGPGTRLTVL.

The CDR3 DNA is TGTGCCAGCAGTTTAAGACAGGGTAGATACGAGCAGTACTTC. Protein: CASSLRQGRYEQYF. This chain connects TRBV27 to TRBJ2-7; TRBD1 agrees at 7 bases. V shed 2 bases, J shed 4 bases, and the junction held 5 bases outside the gene matches. This CDR3 has 14 amino acids. From germline, CDR1 is MNHEY and CDR2 SMNVEV (reference sequence).

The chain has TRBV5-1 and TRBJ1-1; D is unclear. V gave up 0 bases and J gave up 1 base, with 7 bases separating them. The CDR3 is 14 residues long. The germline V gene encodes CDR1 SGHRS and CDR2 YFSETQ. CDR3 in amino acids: CASSLGEGNTEAFF. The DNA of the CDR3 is TGCGCCAGCAGCTTGGGTGAGGGGAACACTGAAGCTTTCTTT.

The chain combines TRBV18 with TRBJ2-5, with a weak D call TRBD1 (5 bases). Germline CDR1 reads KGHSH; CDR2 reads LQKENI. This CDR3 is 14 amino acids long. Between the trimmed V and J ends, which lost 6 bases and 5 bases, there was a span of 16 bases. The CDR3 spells CASSPLGHSETQYF. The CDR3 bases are TGTGCCAGCTCCCCGCTAGGACATTCGGAGACCCAGTACTTC.

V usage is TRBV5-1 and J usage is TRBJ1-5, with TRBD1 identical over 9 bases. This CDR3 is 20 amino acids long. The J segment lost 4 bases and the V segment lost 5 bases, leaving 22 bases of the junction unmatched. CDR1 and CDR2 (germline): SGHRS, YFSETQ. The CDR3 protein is CASSEVRDRVMPSYNQPQHF. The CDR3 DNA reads TGCGCCAGCAGTGAAGTCCGGGACAGGGTCATGCCTAGCTATAATCAGCCCCAGCATTTT.

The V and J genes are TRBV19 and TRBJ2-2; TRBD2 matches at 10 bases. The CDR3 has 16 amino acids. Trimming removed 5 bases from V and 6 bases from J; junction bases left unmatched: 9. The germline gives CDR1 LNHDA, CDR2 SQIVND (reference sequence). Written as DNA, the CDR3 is TGTGCCAGTAGTCAGAACCTAGCGGGAGTCGCCGGGGAGCTGTTTTTT. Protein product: CASSQNLAGVAGELFF.

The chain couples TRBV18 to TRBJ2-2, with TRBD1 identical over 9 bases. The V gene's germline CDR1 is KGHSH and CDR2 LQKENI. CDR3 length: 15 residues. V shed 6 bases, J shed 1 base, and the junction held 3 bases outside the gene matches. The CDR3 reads CASSTGQGNTGELFF. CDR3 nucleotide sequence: TGTGCCAGCTCGACGGGACAGGGGAACACCGGGGAGCTGTTTTTT.

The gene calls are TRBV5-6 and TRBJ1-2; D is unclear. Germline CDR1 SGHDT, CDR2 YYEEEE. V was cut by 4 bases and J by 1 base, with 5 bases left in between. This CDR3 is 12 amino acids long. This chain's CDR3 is CASSGDNYGYTF. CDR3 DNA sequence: TGTGCCAGCAGCGGAGATAACTATGGCTACACCTTC.

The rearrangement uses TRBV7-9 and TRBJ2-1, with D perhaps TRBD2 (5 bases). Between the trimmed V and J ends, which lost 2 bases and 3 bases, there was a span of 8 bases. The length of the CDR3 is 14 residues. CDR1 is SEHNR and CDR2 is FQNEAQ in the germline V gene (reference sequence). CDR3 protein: CASSLPGLYNEQFF. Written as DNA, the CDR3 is TGTGCCAGCAGCTTACCAGGACTCTACAATGAGCAGTTCTTC.

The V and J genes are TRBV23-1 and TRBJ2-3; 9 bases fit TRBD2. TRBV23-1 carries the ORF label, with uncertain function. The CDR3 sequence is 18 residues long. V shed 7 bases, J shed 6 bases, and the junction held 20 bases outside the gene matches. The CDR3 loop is CASIPPRLAGPRGDTQYF. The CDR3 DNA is TGCGCCAGCATCCCACCAAGGCTAGCGGGACCCAGGGGGGATACGCAGTATTTT.

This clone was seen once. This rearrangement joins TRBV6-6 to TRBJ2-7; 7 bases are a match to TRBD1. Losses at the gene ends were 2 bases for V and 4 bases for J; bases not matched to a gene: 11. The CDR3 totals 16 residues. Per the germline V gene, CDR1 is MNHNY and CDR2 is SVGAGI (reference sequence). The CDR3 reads CASSYTYSGTDYEQYF. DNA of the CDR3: TGTGCCAGCAGTTACACTTATTCCGGGACAGATTACGAGCAGTACTTC.

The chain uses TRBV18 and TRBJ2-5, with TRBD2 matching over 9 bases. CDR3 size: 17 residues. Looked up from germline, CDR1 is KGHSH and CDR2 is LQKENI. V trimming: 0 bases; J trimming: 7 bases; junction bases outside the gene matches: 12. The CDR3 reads CASSPPWASGTGGTQYF. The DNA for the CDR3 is TGTGCCAGCTCACCACCTTGGGCTAGCGGGACCGGGGGGACCCAGTACTTC.

The CDR3 region has the DNA TGTGCCAGCAGCCGGTGGAGCACCTACGAGCAGTACTTC. Translation gives CASSRWSTYEQYF. The rearrangement uses TRBV14 and TRBJ2-7; D ambiguous. The CDR3 runs to 13 residues. The V end lost 4 bases, the J end lost 2 bases, and 9 bases lay between the germline ends. Germline V gene sequence: CDR1 SGHDN, CDR2 FVKESK.

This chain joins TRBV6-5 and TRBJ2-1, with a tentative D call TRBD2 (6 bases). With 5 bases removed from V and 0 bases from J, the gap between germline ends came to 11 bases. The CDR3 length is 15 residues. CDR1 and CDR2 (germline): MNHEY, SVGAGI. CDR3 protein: CASSKRTNSYNEQFF. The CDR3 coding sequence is TGTGCCAGCAGTAAACGGACTAACTCCTACAATGAGCAGTTCTTC.

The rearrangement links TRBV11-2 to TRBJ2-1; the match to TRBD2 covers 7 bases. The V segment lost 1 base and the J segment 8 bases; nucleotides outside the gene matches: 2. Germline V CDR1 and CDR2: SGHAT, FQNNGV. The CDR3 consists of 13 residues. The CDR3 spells CASSLGEGYEQFF. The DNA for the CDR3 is TGTGCCAGCAGCTTAGGGGAGGGCTATGAGCAGTTCTTC.

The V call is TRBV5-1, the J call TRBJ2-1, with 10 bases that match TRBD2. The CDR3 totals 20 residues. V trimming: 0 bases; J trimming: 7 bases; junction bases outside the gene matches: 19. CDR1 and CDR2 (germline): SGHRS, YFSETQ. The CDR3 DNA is TGCGCCAGCAGCTTGGTGGGGGTGGGAGCGGGAGGGAAAGGGGAGAATGAGCAGTTCTTC. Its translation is CASSLVGVGAGGKGENEQFF.